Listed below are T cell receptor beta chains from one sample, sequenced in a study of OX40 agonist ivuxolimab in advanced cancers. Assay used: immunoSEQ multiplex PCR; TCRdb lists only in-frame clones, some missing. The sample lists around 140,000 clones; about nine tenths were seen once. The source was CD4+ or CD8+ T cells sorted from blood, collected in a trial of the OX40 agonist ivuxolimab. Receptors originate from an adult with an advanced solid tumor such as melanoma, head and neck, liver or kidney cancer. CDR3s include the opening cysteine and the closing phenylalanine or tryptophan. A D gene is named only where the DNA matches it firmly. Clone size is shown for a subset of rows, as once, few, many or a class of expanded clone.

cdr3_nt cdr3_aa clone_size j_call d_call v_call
TGTGCCAGCACCTCTCCGGGAAGGGGGTCTAATGAAAAACTGTTTTTT CASTSPGRGSNEKLFF - TRBJ1-4 - TRBV6-6
TGTGCCAGTAGTTCGGACAGGAGCAATCAGCCCCAGCATTTT CASSSDRSNQPQHF - TRBJ1-5 TRBD1 TRBV19
TGCGCCAGCAGCTACCGGACAGGGGTGAACACCGGGGAGCTGTTTTTT CASSYRTGVNTGELFF - TRBJ2-2 TRBD1 TRBV5-1
TGCGCCAGCAGCCAAGATCACACTAGCGGGGGCAATGAGCAGTTCTTC CASSQDHTSGGNEQFF - TRBJ2-1 TRBD2 TRBV4-1
TGTGCCAGCAGTTGGACCCGACCGAACACCGGGGAGCTGTTTTTT CASSWTRPNTGELFF - TRBJ2-2 - TRBV28
TGTGCCAGCAGCTCGCACAATGGGGCAATTTATGGCTACACCTTC CASSSHNGAIYGYTF once TRBJ1-2 - TRBV9
TGTGCCAGCTCACCACCACCCAGGATCTCTGGAAACACCATATATTTT CASSPPPRISGNTIYF few TRBJ1-3 - TRBV18
TGTGCCAGCAGCTTAACTAGCAATAGTGGTGAGCAGTTCTTC CASSLTSNSGEQFF once TRBJ2-1 - TRBV11-3
TGTGCCAGCAGCTTGGGGAGACCCAATGAGCAGTTCTTC CASSLGRPNEQFF - TRBJ2-1 - TRBV5-6
TGCAGCGTAGCCCCGGGACCACGGTACAATGAGCAGTTCTTC CSVAPGPRYNEQFF - TRBJ2-1 - TRBV29-1
TGTGCCAGCAGCTTTTTGGGACCCACGAACACCGGGGAGCTGTTTTTT CASSFLGPTNTGELFF once TRBJ2-2 - TRBV11-1
TGTGCCAGCTCACCAGAGGGACAGGGGCAATCAACTAATGAAAAACTGTTTTTT CASSPEGQGQSTNEKLFF - TRBJ1-4 TRBD1 TRBV18
TGTGCCAGCAGCTTCCAGGTGATGAACACTGAAGCTTTCTTT CASSFQVMNTEAFF - TRBJ1-1 - TRBV7-3
TGTGCCAGAAGCTTGGTGGTCGCAGCCTCTAGCACAGATACGCAGTATTTT CARSLVVAASSTDTQYF - TRBJ2-3 - TRBV5-3
TGTGCCAGCCGAAAGGGAGGGGGGAACGAGCAGTACTTC CASRKGGGNEQYF - TRBJ2-7 - TRBV21-1
TGTGCCAGTAGTATCGCGAATAAAAACATTCAGTACTTC CASSIANKNIQYF - TRBJ2-4 - TRBV19
TGTGCCAGCAGTCGAACTAGCGGGAGTCCAAATGAGCAGTTCTTC CASSRTSGSPNEQFF once TRBJ2-1 TRBD2 TRBV27
TGTGCCATCAGCCTCCAGGGGGCACCAGGCAATGAGCAGTTCTTC CAISLQGAPGNEQFF - TRBJ2-1 TRBD1 TRBV10-3
TGTGCCAGCAGTGCCAGCACTAATTCACCCCTCCACTTT CASSASTNSPLHF - TRBJ1-6 - TRBV2
TGTGCCAGCAGTCGGGACAGTAGCAATCAGCCCCAGCATTTT CASSRDSSNQPQHF - TRBJ1-5 TRBD1 TRBV28
TGTGCCAGCAGCCCCCGGACAGGGTCCGGGGAGCTGTTTTTT CASSPRTGSGELFF - TRBJ2-2 TRBD1 TRBV11-2
TGTGCCAGCTCCCGGTTCGACGGGGATAGCAATCAGCCCCAGCATTTT CASSRFDGDSNQPQHF - TRBJ1-5 - TRBV18
TGTGCCAGCAGAGAGGGACTAGCGGAGAGCACAGATACGCAGTATTTT CASREGLAESTDTQYF - TRBJ2-3 TRBD2 TRBV2
TGTGCCATCAGTGAAGGGTGGGGGGCTGACTATGGCTACACCTTC CAISEGWGADYGYTF - TRBJ1-2 - TRBV10-3
TGTGCCATCAGCCTACAGGGGGGAAACACTGAAGCTTTCTTT CAISLQGGNTEAFF - TRBJ1-1 TRBD1 TRBV10-3
TGTGCCAGCGGATCGGACAGGGGGGACTATGGCTACACCTTC CASGSDRGDYGYTF - TRBJ1-2 TRBD1 TRBV28
TGTGCCAGTAGTAGTTCGGGTGGGACCCAAGAGACCCAGTACTTC CASSSSGGTQETQYF - TRBJ2-5 - TRBV19
TGTGCCGCAGGCGCGATGTACCAAGAGACCCAGTACTTC CAAGAMYQETQYF - TRBJ2-5 - TRBV5-4
TGTGCCAGCTCACCACCTTCGGGAGCGAACACCGGGGAGCTGTTTTTT CASSPPSGANTGELFF - TRBJ2-2 - TRBV18
TGTGCCAGCAGCCAAGAGCAGGGGCCTATAGGCAATGAGCAGTTCTTC CASSQEQGPIGNEQFF once TRBJ2-1 - TRBV4-2
TGTGCCATCAGTGAGTCGACGGCAGGGTTGGGCACTGAAGCTTTCTTT CAISESTAGLGTEAFF - TRBJ1-1 - TRBV10-3
TGTGCCAGCAGTCCCCGGACAGGGCAAGAGACCCAGTACTTC CASSPRTGQETQYF - TRBJ2-5 TRBD1 TRBV2
TGCAGTGCTCAGGACGCGGGCTACACCTTC CSAQDAGYTF few TRBJ1-2 - TRBV20-1